The 30 T cell receptor beta chains presented below share a single source sample, sequenced in a study of T cells in Graves' hyperthyroidism and ophthalmopathy. The TCR beta CDR3 regions underwent amplification using RNA transcripts as the source. The TCR CDR3 was amplified in a first-round RT-PCR using the HTBI primer set. TCRdb passed the multiplex PCR reads through MiXCR, listing each CDR3 protein once. The profile covers about 46,000 distinct CDR3 sequences, with around 45% appearing a single time and 32% taken by the ten largest. The sequencing sample was made of peripheral blood or thyroid tissue (not recorded which). The receptors shown here come from a woman between 50 and 59 years old with Graves' hyperthyroidism.

There are many counts of this clonotype. The genes are TRBV29-1 and TRBJ2-5, with 11 nucleotides matching TRBD2. With V trimmed by 6 bases and J by 3 bases, 9 bases remained unmatched. This CDR3 is built from 15 residues. Germline CDR1 reads SQVTM; CDR2 reads ANQGSEA. Written as DNA, the CDR3 is TGCAGCGTCCGACGGACTAGCGGGCCAGAAGAGACCCAGTACTTC. This encodes CSVRRTSGPEETQYF.

V is TRBV7-2 and J is TRBJ2-6; tentatively, D is TRBD2 (6 bases). Germline loops: CDR1 SGHTA, CDR2 FQGNSA. The CDR3 has 16 amino acids. V lost 5 bases, J lost 4 bases, and 15 bases lay in between. The chain's CDR3 is CASSRGTNTGANVLTF. For the CDR3, the DNA is TGTGCCAGCAGCCGCGGGACGAACACCGGGGCCAACGTCCTGACTTTC.

The rearrangement uses TRBV27 and TRBJ1-6; D gene uncertain. Germline lookup yields CDR1 MNHEY and CDR2 SMNVEV (reference sequence). Between the trimmed V and J ends, which lost 6 bases and 13 bases, there was a span of 16 bases. CDR3 length: 13 residues. This chain's CDR3 is CASRTRWDEPLHF. CDR3 DNA sequence: TGTGCCAGCAGAACTAGGTGGGATGAGCCCCTCCACTTT.

This clonotype was picked up many times. CDR3 in DNA: TGTGCCAGCAGTTTGGGACAGGGGGATCAGCCCCAGCATTTT. It encodes CASSLGQGDQPQHF. The chain has TRBV28 and TRBJ1-5; 11 bases map to TRBD1. V lost 3 bases and J lost 5; bases outside the gene matches: 0. The CDR3 contains 14 residues. CDR1 is MDHEN, CDR2 SYDVKM, per germline.

This clonotype has ten or more counts. V and J are TRBV5-1 and TRBJ1-4; the match to TRBD1 covers 12 bases. The CDR3 covers 16 residues. Germline CDR1 SGHRS, CDR2 YFSETQ. V lost 4 bases to trimming and J lost 8 bases; unmatched junction nucleotides: 9. CDR3 sequence (DNA): TGCGCCAGCAGCCCCGTCCGCGGGACAGGGGGCGAAAAACTGTTTTTT. This codes for CASSPVRGTGGEKLFF.

The rearrangement links TRBV20-1 to TRBJ1-5; weak D call: TRBD1 (5 bases). This CDR3 is 14 amino acids long. V was trimmed by 0 bases and J by 8 bases, leaving 14 bases between them. The germline V gene has CDR1 DFQATT and CDR2 SNEGSKA (reference sequence). CDR3 nucleotide sequence: TGCAGTGCTAGAGATCTTAGTCGGGGGGAGCCCCAGCATTTT. It yields the protein CSARDLSRGEPQHF.

The chain joins TRBV29-1 to TRBJ2-5; tentatively, D is TRBD1 (6 bases). The CDR3 has 13 residues. The germline V gene encodes CDR1 SQVTM and CDR2 ANQGSEA. V dropped 4 bases and J dropped 5 bases, with 14 bases sitting between them. Here the CDR3 reads CSVGGDMRETQYF. In DNA, the CDR3 is TGCAGCGTTGGAGGGGACATGAGGGAGACCCAGTACTTC. The variable domain in full, with the rest retrieved from reference TRBV29-1 and TRBJ2-5, is SAVISQKPSRDICQRGTSLTIQCQVDSQVTMMFWYRQQPGQSLTLIATANQGSEATYESGFVIDKFPISRPNLTFSTLTVSNMSPEDSSIYLCSVGGDMRETQYFGPGTRLLVL.

This clonotype was observed many times. This chain links TRBV7-8 with TRBJ2-3; D might be TRBD2 (6 bases). The CDR3 length is 17 residues. The germline V and J ends were trimmed by 6 bases and 1 base, with 20 bases remaining between them. The V gene's germline CDR1 is SGHVS and CDR2 FQNEAQ. The CDR3 bases are TGTGCCAGCAGTTTCTTCGTTAGCGGAGTGGGCACAGATACGCAGTATTTT. It is translated as CASSFFVSGVGTDTQYF.

This clonotype has ten or more counts. The rearrangement links TRBV5-6 to TRBJ2-2; 9 bases are a match to TRBD2. Losses at the gene ends were 4 bases for V and 1 base for J; bases not matched to a gene: 14. Germline CDR1 is SGHDT and CDR2 is YYEEEE. CDR3 length: 19 amino acids. The CDR3 coding sequence is TGTGCCAGCAGCCTCAGGCGGCTAGCGGGATGGGGGAACACCGGGGAGCTGTTTTTT. It is translated as CASSLRRLAGWGNTGELFF.

The gene calls are TRBV6-1 and TRBJ1-1, with D perhaps TRBD1 (6 bases). CDR1 is MNHNS, CDR2 SASEGT, per germline. The CDR3 spans 13 residues. Trimming took 7 bases from V and 3 from J, leaving 12 bases between them. The CDR3 is CASKGGSDTEAFF. CDR3 nucleotides: TGTGCCAGCAAGGGGGGTTCGGACACTGAAGCTTTCTTT.

Comments on this clonotype: An end of the junction differs from the germline gene, which may be a read error. The CDR3 loop is CATRRGSPLHF. The CDR3 nucleotides read TGTGCCACCAGAAGGGGTTCACCCCTCCACTTC. The chain is built from TRBV6-6 and TRBJ1-6; possible D gene TRBD1, 5 bases. Germline assignment: CDR1 MNHNY and CDR2 SVGAGI (reference sequence). CDR3 length equals 11 residues.

CDR3 sequence (DNA): TGTGCCAGCAGCTTAGGAAACTCTTTCTCTGGGGCCAACGTCCTGACTTTC. Protein sequence: CASSLGNSFSGANVLTF. The chain links TRBV13 to TRBJ2-6; the D is unclear. This CDR3 is 17 amino acids long. Germline V CDR1 and CDR2: PRHDT, FYEKMQ (reference sequence). Trimming took off 0 bases at V and 0 bases at J, with 9 bases between the two ends.

The sample holds a few counts of this clonotype. The V gene is TRBV7-2, the J gene TRBJ1-4; TRBD1 aligns across 7 bases. The junction had 16 bases not matched to a gene; V was cut back by 5 bases and J by 7 bases. This CDR3 is 17 amino acids long. CDR1 and CDR2 (germline): SGHTA, FQGNSA. The DNA of the CDR3 is TGTGCCAGCAGCCAAGTGTATAGGGGGCGGGTTGCTGAAAAACTGTTTTTT. It yields the protein CASSQVYRGRVAEKLFF.

J is TRBJ1-1 and V is TRBV29-1, with TRBD1 identical over 11 bases. Germline CDR1 SQVTM, CDR2 ANQGSEA. This CDR3 is built from 14 residues. The trim removed 4 bases at V and 5 bases at J, leaving 6 bases unmatched. Written as DNA, the CDR3 is TGCAGCGTTGGGACAGGGGGCAAAGGGACTGAAGCTTTCTTT. Translation gives CSVGTGGKGTEAFF.

This chain uses TRBV7-9 with TRBJ2-2, with TRBD2 matching 7 bases. Germline V gene data show CDR1 as SEHNR and CDR2 as FQNEAQ (reference sequence). V trimming: 1 base; J trimming: 8 bases; junction bases outside the gene matches: 7. This CDR3 comprises 15 residues. The CDR3, as DNA: TGTGCCAGCAGCTTAGATGGTCAGGGAGGGGGGGAGCTGTTTTTT. It encodes CASSLDGQGGGELFF. Full variable domain (outside the CDR3, taken from reference TRBV7-9 and TRBJ2-2): DTGVSQNPRHKITKRGQNVTFRCDPISEHNRLYWYRQTLGQGPEFLTYFQNEAQLEKSRLLSDRFSAERPKGSFSTLEIQRTEQGDSAMYLCASSLDGQGGGELFFGEGSRLTVL.

This clonotype was seen many times. The rearrangement links TRBV29-1 to TRBJ2-7, with D perhaps TRBD2 (5 bases). This CDR3 has 13 residues. CDR1 and CDR2 from the germline V gene are SQVTM and ANQGSEA. Deletions cut 6 bases from V and 2 bases from J, with 14 bases between. CDR3 residues: CSVAGGLTYEQYF. CDR3 in DNA: TGCAGCGTCGCCGGCGGGTTGACCTACGAGCAGTACTTC.

In DNA form, the CDR3 reads TGTGCCACGAGGACTAGCGGGGCTGCCCAAGAGACCCAGTACTTC. Residues: CATRTSGAAQETQYF. This chain links TRBV24-1 with TRBJ2-5; 12 positions agree with TRBD2. The CDR3 sequence is 15 residues long. V shed 10 bases and J 1 base; nucleotides not matched to a gene: 6. CDR1 KGHDR and CDR2 SFDVKD come from the germline V gene.

This clonotype was observed once. DNA for the CDR3: TGTGCCAGCGGATGGGAGACCCAGCATTTT. This gives the protein CASGWETQHF. The genes are TRBV28 and TRBJ1-5; the D is unclear. V was cut by 8 bases and J by 11 bases, with 10 bases left in between. The CDR3 is 10 residues long. Per the germline V gene, CDR1 is MDHEN and CDR2 is SYDVKM.

The V and J genes are TRBV20-1 and TRBJ1-1; D unclear. CDR1 is DFQATT and CDR2 is SNEGSKA in the germline V gene (reference sequence). The ends were cut back, 3 bases at V and 8 bases at J, with 16 bases in the middle. The CDR3 has 13 residues. CDR3 sequence (DNA): TGCAGTGCTAGGGGAGTGCGGTTGAGGGAAGCTTTCTTT. This translates into CSARGVRLREAFF.

The genes are TRBV6-5 and TRBJ1-6; the D gene is possibly TRBD1 (6 bases). Germline assignment: CDR1 MNHEY and CDR2 SVGAGI. The CDR3 contains 21 residues. V lost 11 bases to trimming and J lost 0 bases, with 32 bases between them. The CDR3 coding sequence is TGTGCCGCTAGTTCTAGCGCCCAGGGGAGACCAACGAGCTCCTATAATTCACCCCTCCACTTT. It codes for CAASSSAQGRPTSSYNSPLHF.

This clonotype was detected only a few times. The V gene is TRBV6-1, the J gene TRBJ1-5; D might be TRBD1 (5 bases). V was shortened by 8 bases and J by 11 bases, with 19 bases between the two germline ends. In germline, CDR1 is MNHNS, CDR2 SASEGT. The CDR3 runs to 13 residues. CDR3 region: CASRGWREETQHF. The CDR3 DNA reads as TGTGCCAGCCGGGGGTGGCGGGAGGAGACCCAGCATTTT.

This clonotype was recorded many times. The V and J genes are TRBV19 and TRBJ2-3; D is undetermined. Trimming left V 5 bases short and J 3 bases short, with 15 bases between. Germline lookup yields CDR1 LNHDA and CDR2 SQIVND (reference sequence). The CDR3 totals 15 residues. Written as DNA, the CDR3 is TGTGCCAGTAGTTCTGGAGTCCCCGGGACAGATACGCAGTATTTT. It translates to CASSSGVPGTDTQYF.

Of note for this clonotype: A read error may produce the germline difference seen at one junction end. This rearrangement joins TRBV5-1 to TRBJ2-2, with 11 bases matching TRBD1. This CDR3 has 10 residues. Per germline, CDR1 SGHRS and CDR2 YFSETQ. The chain's CDR3 is CASSLGTGGF. The CDR3 region has the DNA TGCGCCAGCAGCTTGGGGACAGGGGGCTTT.

Ten or more counts support this clonotype. The DNA of the CDR3 is TGTGCCAGCAGTGGTGACTCTAACTATGGCTACACCTTC. Amino acid sequence: CASSGDSNYGYTF. This chain connects TRBV6-6 to TRBJ1-2; D not resolved. From germline, CDR1 is MNHNY and CDR2 SVGAGI (reference sequence). The CDR3 has 13 residues. The V end was cut by 5 bases, the J end by 0 bases, with 7 bases between.

The chain links TRBV10-3 to TRBJ2-2; TRBD1 matches 10 bases. The V and J ends lost 7 bases and 4 bases, in that order; junction bases with no gene match: 6. The CDR3 consists of 15 residues. Germline V lookup: CDR1 ENHRY, CDR2 SYGVKD. DNA for the CDR3: TGTGCCATCACCAAGGACAGGGGGAGCACCGGGGAGCTGTTTTTT. Protein: CAITKDRGSTGELFF.

This chain links TRBV20-1 with TRBJ2-7; D may be TRBD1 or TRBD2 (5 bases each). From germline, CDR1 is DFQATT and CDR2 SNEGSKA (reference sequence). The CDR3 covers 15 residues. Trimming took off 1 base at V and 4 bases at J, with 17 bases between the two ends. CDR3: CSARGGPGPFYEQYF. The CDR3 DNA is TGCAGTGCTAGAGGCGGACCGGGACCGTTTTACGAGCAGTACTTC.

This clonotype was counted ten times or more. The V call is TRBV20-1, the J call TRBJ2-7; 12 nucleotides agree with TRBD2. The CDR3 runs 15 residues. V was clipped by 3 bases and J by 3 bases; unmatched bases: 6. Germline values: CDR1 DFQATT, CDR2 SNEGSKA (reference sequence). The DNA for the CDR3 is TGCAGTGCTAGTGGACTAGCGGGGACTTTCTACGAGCAGTACTTC. This sequence encodes CSASGLAGTFYEQYF.

This clonotype was counted a few times. The junction and the germline gene differ at one end; a read error may be behind it. The genes are TRBV6-1 and TRBJ2-5, with TRBD1 matching 9 bases. The CDR3 extends over 15 amino acids. Germline CDR1 MNHNS, CDR2 SASEGT. The CDR3 region is CPSSATGGYQETQYF. The CDR3 region has the DNA TGTCCCAGCAGTGCGACAGGGGGATACCAAGAGACCCAGTACTTC.

This clonotype occurred many times. This rearrangement joins TRBV2 to TRBJ2-7, with D uncertain. Germline CDR1 is SNHLY and CDR2 is FYNNEI. This CDR3 comprises 11 residues. The chain's CDR3 is CASSPDGIVLV. In DNA form, the CDR3 reads TGTGCCAGCAGTCCTGATGGGATTGTCTTGGTC.

This clonotype was counted at least ten times. A much larger clonotype is one base distant, so this may be a read error. This chain connects TRBV7-7 to TRBJ2-2; 9 bases align to TRBD2. The V gene's germline CDR1 is SSHAT and CDR2 FNYEAQ (reference sequence). The CDR3 loop spans 14 amino acids. CDR3 in amino acids: CASRRGRETGELVF. Here the CDR3 DNA reads TGTGCTAGCAGACGCGGGAGGGAGACCGGGGAGCTGGTTTTT.